This T cell receptor beta chain was recorded in a study of T cells in Graves' hyperthyroidism and ophthalmopathy. Amplification yielded TCR beta CDR3 regions, with RNA transcripts as the source. TCR CDR3 underwent first-round RT-PCR with the HTBI primer set. TCRdb called the multiplex PCR reads again in MiXCR, with one record for every CDR3 protein. This table holds hundreds of thousands of distinct CDR3 sequences, about 15% found once. This clonotype has only a few counts. In making diagnoses, clinical symptoms, serum thyroxine and TRAb, thyroid ultrasound and orbital computed tomography were all used. Germline values: CDR1 MNHNS, CDR2 SASEGT. Deletions cut 1 base from V and 2 bases from J, with 8 bases between. CDR3 length: 14 residues.

The sequence derives from a man aged 18 to 29 with Graves' ophthalmopathy. Sequenced input: blood. V gene TRBV6-1 combines with J gene TRBJ1-2; TRBD1 is a possible D gene (6 bases). The CDR3 nucleotides read TGTGCCAGCAGTGAAGTGCAGGGGAACTATGGCTACACCTTC. As protein: CASSEVQGNYGYTF.